These 14 T cell receptor beta chains were sequenced from one sample in a study of CD8+ T cells in alopecia areata. It was cDNA, reverse transcribed from extracted RNA, that served as the sequencing template. Some clones are missing from TCRdb's copy, which holds only in-frame ones; the method was immunoSEQ multiplex PCR. Of almost 250,000 clones detected, 67% appear once; the ten largest clones hold roughly 1.2%. Sequenced material: CD4+ T cells sorted from blood, taken at week 0. The receptor source for this set is a human donor with alopecia areata.

The table lists this clone with a count of one. For the CDR3, the DNA is TGTGCCACCAGCATTGGGACAGGGGGTAATGAGCAGTTCTTC. Translation gives CATSIGTGGNEQFF. The J gene is TRBJ2-1, the V gene TRBV15; 11 bases map to TRBD1. CDR1 and CDR2 (germline): LNHNV, YYDKDF (reference sequence). The CDR3 is 14 amino acids. V lost 4 bases, J lost 7 bases, and 3 bases stayed unmatched.

The CDR3 region has the DNA TGCAGCGCCGAGCGACCGGGAGGTAATGAGCAGTTCTTC. Translating gives CSAERPGGNEQFF. V and J are TRBV29-1 and TRBJ2-1; TRBD2 matches at 7 bases. Germline CDR1 reads SQVTM; CDR2 reads ANQGSEA. J gave up 7 bases and V 7 bases, and 10 bases lay outside the gene matches. This CDR3 contains 13 residues.

The rearrangement joins TRBV30 to TRBJ2-7; D not resolved. Germline V lookup: CDR1 GTSNPN, CDR2 SVGIG (reference sequence). The CDR3 loop spans 13 amino acids. The V end was cut by 6 bases, the J end by 5 bases, with 17 bases between. CDR3 region: CACGPPNENEQYF. The CDR3 DNA reads TGTGCCTGCGGTCCCCCGAACGAGAACGAGCAGTACTTC.

V and J are TRBV29-1 and TRBJ2-3; weak D call: TRBD2 (7 bases). The CDR3 is made up of 14 amino acids. Germline CDR1 reads SQVTM; CDR2 reads ANQGSEA. V was pared by 8 bases and J by 2 bases, with 17 bases between. For the CDR3, the DNA is TGCAGCTCCGGGGGGCGTACAAACACAGATACGCAGTATTTT. Amino acids: CSSGGRTNTDTQYF.

The V call is TRBV29-1, the J call TRBJ2-7; 9 nucleotides line up with TRBD1. Germline CDR1 SQVTM, CDR2 ANQGSEA. Germline trimming cut 7 bases from V and 1 base from J; bases unmatched to any gene: 8. The CDR3 consists of 14 residues. In nucleotides, the CDR3 is TGCAGCGCCGGGGGGACAGGGATGTCCTACGAGCAGTACTTC. It translates to CSAGGTGMSYEQYF.

The chain is built from TRBV5-1 and TRBJ2-7, with TRBD2 matching over 8 bases. The CDR3 has 15 amino acids. V was clipped by 4 bases and J by 3 bases; unmatched bases: 9. Germline CDR1 and CDR2: SGHRS and YFSETQ. The DNA of the CDR3 is TGCGCCAGCAGCCCGGGAATAGCGGGGCACTACGAGCAGTACTTC. Translating gives CASSPGIAGHYEQYF.

This chain connects TRBV6-5 to TRBJ2-7, with D possibly being TRBD2 (5 bases). CDR3 size: 13 residues. Trimming removed 5 bases from V and 0 bases from J, with 8 bases in between. The V gene's germline CDR1 is MNHEY and CDR2 SVGAGI. The CDR3: CASSRLHSYEQYF. The CDR3 coding sequence is TGTGCCAGCAGTCGACTACACTCCTACGAGCAGTACTTC.

The chain has TRBV5-1 and TRBJ2-6, with D perhaps TRBD1 (5 bases). This CDR3 spans 16 amino acids. CDR1 is SGHRS, CDR2 YFSETQ, per germline. V was trimmed by 2 bases and J by 2 bases, leaving 11 bases between them. CDR3 amino acids: CASSLSGNPGANVLTF. For the CDR3, the DNA is TGCGCCAGCAGCTTATCAGGGAACCCTGGGGCCAACGTCCTGACTTTC.

In the case of this clone: The same CDR3 is also encoded by other DNA sequences in this sample. This chain uses TRBV20-1 with TRBJ2-7, with D unclear. Trimming stripped 2 bases from V and 3 bases from J, with 5 bases between. Germline lookup yields CDR1 DFQATT and CDR2 SNEGSKA (reference sequence). This CDR3 is 11 amino acids long. The CDR3 region is CSARLVYEQYF. CDR3 nucleotide sequence: TGCAGTGCTAGACTAGTCTACGAGCAGTACTTC.

V and J are TRBV30 and TRBJ1-2; 7 nucleotides match TRBD1. CDR1 and CDR2 (germline): GTSNPN, SVGIG (reference sequence). The CDR3 has 10 amino acids. The V segment lost 8 bases and the J segment 6 bases; nucleotides outside the gene matches: 3. Written as DNA, the CDR3 is TGTGCCCTGACAGGGCATGGCTACACCTTC. It translates to CALTGHGYTF.

The CDR3 DNA reads as TGCAGTGCTAGTAATGGCTACACCTTC. It translates to CSASNGYTF. The chain carries TRBV20-1 and TRBJ1-2; D not resolved. CDR1 and CDR2 from the germline V gene are DFQATT and SNEGSKA (reference sequence). Trimming left V 3 bases short and J 6 bases short, with 2 bases between. The length of the CDR3 is 9 residues.

The chain is built from TRBV5-6 and TRBJ2-1; 9 bases match TRBD1. J lost 9 bases, V lost 2 bases, and 3 bases had no gene match. CDR1 and CDR2 (germline): SGHDT, YYEEEE. The CDR3 consists of 13 residues. CDR3 nucleotides: TGTGCCAGCAGCTTATGGGACAGGGTTGAGCAGTTCTTC. Amino acids: CASSLWDRVEQFF.

The chain links TRBV15 to TRBJ2-7; D remains unclear. Germline V lookup: CDR1 LNHNV, CDR2 YYDKDF (reference sequence). CDR3 length equals 15 residues. Trimming took 0 bases from V and 3 from J, leaving 12 bases between them. The CDR3 DNA reads as TGTGCCACCAGCAGAGATCCCCTAGAAAGCTACGAGCAGTACTTC. This gives the protein CATSRDPLESYEQYF.

The V and J genes are TRBV25-1 and TRBJ2-5, with 9 nucleotides matching TRBD2. The CDR3 sequence is 14 residues long. CDR1 is MGHDK and CDR2 is SYGVNS in the germline V gene. J lost 5 bases, V lost 8 bases, and 9 bases had no gene match. DNA of the CDR3: TGTGCCAGCCGGACAGCCCTAGCGGGGGAGACCCAGTACTTC. Amino acids: CASRTALAGETQYF.